This T cell receptor (beta chain) was identified in a study of tissue T cells after allogeneic stem cell transplantation. This CDR3 has 14 amino acids. V lost 3 bases and J lost 0, with 7 bases in between. The germline CDR1 and CDR2 sequences are SNHLY and FYNGKV (reference sequence). Sequenced by immunoSEQ multiplex PCR; TCRdb stores in-frame clones only, minus some. The table shows about 8,300 clones, with approximately 49% occurring only once. Described time point: mouse harvest day 7 after allogeneic transplant. Mouse grafts combined 10^7 T-cell-depleted bone marrow cells with 10^6 splenic CD5+ T cells. Tissues came from B6→BALB/c major-mismatch GVHD mice at day 7 or 14. About this clone itself: Its antigen is still unknown. Gene labels here are mouse ones. The read terminates 1 residue ahead of where the CDR3 ends, so the germline J gene completes it.

Study-level findings and limits: Few T cell clones were shared across patients, but motif clusters showed tissue-specific shared signatures.

Sequenced: gut tissue. The sequence was obtained from a female BALB/c mouse given C57BL/6 T cells with graft-versus-host disease after an allogeneic hematopoietic cell transplant. The gene calls are TRBV3 and TRBJ2-4; D possibly corresponds to TRBD1 (6 bases). The CDR3 bases that were read are TGTGCCAGCAGCTTGAGGGGGAGTCAAAACACCTTGTAC. This translates into CASSLRGSQNTLY. The whole CDR3 is CASSLRGSQNTLYF.